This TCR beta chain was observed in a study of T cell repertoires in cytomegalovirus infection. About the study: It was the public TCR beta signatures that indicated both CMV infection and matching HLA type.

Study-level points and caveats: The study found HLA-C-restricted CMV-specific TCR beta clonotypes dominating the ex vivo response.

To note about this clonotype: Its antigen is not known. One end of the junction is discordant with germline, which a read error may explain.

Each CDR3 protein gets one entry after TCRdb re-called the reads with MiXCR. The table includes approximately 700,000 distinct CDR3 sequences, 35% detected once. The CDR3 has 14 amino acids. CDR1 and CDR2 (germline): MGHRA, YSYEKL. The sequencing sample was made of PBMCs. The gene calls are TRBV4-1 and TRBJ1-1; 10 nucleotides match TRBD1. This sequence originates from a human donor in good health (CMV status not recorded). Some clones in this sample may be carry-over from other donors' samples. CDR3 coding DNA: TGTGCCAGCAGCAGGGGACAGGGGTCTAATGAAGCTTTCTTT. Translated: CASSRGQGSNEAFF.